This T cell receptor beta chain was sequenced for a study of OX40 agonist ivuxolimab in advanced cancers. TCRdb's table, derived via immunoSEQ multiplex PCR, lists solely in-frame clones and lacks some. Of 65,000 to 95,000 clones listed, more than 75% are singletons. Remarks on this clone: The antigen remains unidentified.

Study findings and constraints: At doses 0.1 to 3.0 mg/kg, CD4+ and CD8+ clones expanded.

This CDR3 has 14 residues. Looked up from germline, CDR1 is SGHRS and CDR2 is YFSETQ. After removal of 4 bases from V and 2 bases from J, the junction contained 6 bases not matched to a gene. The sequences come from CD4+ or CD8+ T cells sorted from blood, collected in a trial of the OX40 agonist ivuxolimab. The receptor comes from an adult with an advanced solid tumor such as melanoma, head and neck, liver or kidney cancer. The rearrangement links TRBV5-1 to TRBJ2-7; TRBD1 agrees at 7 bases. The CDR3 DNA follows: TGCGCCAGCAGCCCACCGGGACAGCCCTACGAGCAGTACTTC. Amino acid sequence: CASSPPGQPYEQYF.